These 11 T cell receptor beta chains were sequenced from one sample in a study of T-cell memory formation after mild COVID-19. TCRdb re-called the 5' RACE reads through MiXCR, storing one row per CDR3 protein. Here the sample spans about 390,000 distinct CDR3 sequences, roughly 15% being singletons. The sequencing sample was made of PBMCs or a T cell subset sorted from them (not recorded which). All receptors come from a man aged 18-30 years who had mild COVID-19 (a few samples of this study predate the infection). Cell type and time point are not known.

This clonotype turned up a few times. The V gene is TRBV7-2, the J gene TRBJ2-1; D not certain. Germline CDR1 and CDR2: SGHTA and FQGNSA. The CDR3 sequence is 16 residues long. V shed 2 bases and J shed 6 bases, with 17 bases lying between them. Here the CDR3 DNA reads TGTGCCAGCAGCTTAAGTAGTAGCCAGCCGGGCAATGAGCAGTTCTTC. It translates to CASSLSSSQPGNEQFF.

This clonotype was seen a handful of times. V gene TRBV20-1 combines with J gene TRBJ2-2, with D maybe TRBD1 (6 bases). This CDR3 spans 14 amino acids. The V gene lost 1 base and the J gene lost 6 bases, with 12 bases spanning the gap. Per germline, CDR1 DFQATT and CDR2 SNEGSKA (reference sequence). The CDR3 DNA follows: TGCAGTGCTAGAGGGCCAGGGGCATCCGGGGAGCTGTTTTTT. This codes for CSARGPGASGELFF.

This clonotype has a handful of counts. The chain couples TRBV7-2 to TRBJ2-3; 10 bases match TRBD1. The trim removed 4 bases at V and 6 bases at J, leaving 10 bases unmatched. The CDR3 spans 16 residues. Germline V gives CDR1 SGHTA, CDR2 FQGNSA. The DNA for the CDR3 is TGTGCCAGCAGCTACACGACAGGGGGCAGGGTGGATACGCAGTATTTT. This sequence encodes CASSYTTGGRVDTQYF.

The chain combines TRBV4-3 with TRBJ2-1; no definite D call. Between the trimmed V and J ends, which lost 0 bases and 5 bases, there was a span of 11 bases. Germline-derived CDR1 and CDR2 are LGHNA and YSLEER. There are 15 residues in the CDR3. The CDR3 reads CASSQDTLPNNEQFF. Here the CDR3 DNA reads TGCGCCAGCAGCCAAGACACGCTTCCTAACAATGAGCAGTTCTTC.

The V call is TRBV28, the J call TRBJ2-7, with D maybe TRBD1 (7 bases). The CDR3 extends over 15 amino acids. The germline CDR1 and CDR2 sequences are MDHEN and SYDVKM. V was shortened by 6 bases and J by 0 bases, with 15 bases between the two germline ends. As DNA, the CDR3 is TGTGCCAGCAGCAGGGGGGCGACCAGCTCCTACGAGCAGTACGTC. Translated, it gives CASSRGATSSYEQYV.

This clonotype showed up just a few times. The chain joins TRBV5-1 to TRBJ2-7; D is undetermined. Germline V gives CDR1 SGHRS, CDR2 YFSETQ. The CDR3 is 14 residues long. V lost 5 bases and J lost 2, with 14 bases in between. The CDR3 is CASRYAATPYEQYF. The CDR3 DNA is TGCGCCAGCAGATATGCAGCGACGCCCTACGAGCAGTACTTC. The full variable domain, completed using reference TRBV5-1 and TRBJ2-7, is KAGVTQTPRYLIKTRGQQVTLSCSPISGHRSVSWYQQTPGQGLQFLFEYFSETQRNKGNFPGRFSGRQFSNSRSEMNVSTLELGDSALYLCASRYAATPYEQYFGPGTRLTVT.

This sequence joins TRBV10-3 and TRBJ2-5, with TRBD1 identical over 10 bases. The CDR3 is made up of 15 amino acids. Germline CDR1 is ENHRY and CDR2 is SYGVKD. V was pared by 5 bases and J by 4 bases, with 7 bases of the junction left unmatched. CDR3 protein: CAISPRRQGAETQYF. In nucleotides, the CDR3 is TGTGCCATCAGTCCCCGTAGACAGGGGGCAGAGACCCAGTACTTC.

This clonotype showed up just a few times. The V and J genes are TRBV6-5 and TRBJ2-5; D unclear. V lost 2 bases, J lost 5 bases, and 9 bases lay in between. CDR1 is MNHEY and CDR2 is SVGAGI in the germline V gene. CDR3 length equals 13 residues. CDR3 coding DNA: TGTGCCAGCAGTTACGTACCAAAGGAGACCCAGTACTTC. This translates into CASSYVPKETQYF.

J is TRBJ1-4 and V is TRBV7-2; a possible D gene is TRBD1 (5 bases). In germline, CDR1 is SGHTA, CDR2 FQGNSA. The ends were cut back, 1 base at V and 7 bases at J, with 13 bases in the middle. The CDR3 extends over 15 amino acids. CDR3 residues: CASSLVGDNGEKLFF. The CDR3 DNA sequence: TGTGCCAGCAGCTTAGTGGGGGATAACGGTGAAAAACTGTTTTTT.

For this clonotype: At one boundary the junction diverges from the germline segment, which might be a read error. The V gene is TRBV12-3 or TRBV12-4, the J gene TRBJ2-2; D gene uncertain. This CDR3 has 15 residues. The CDR3 DNA follows: TGTGACAGCAGTTCTGCTATCCTGGGCACCGGGGAGCTGTTTTTT. Its translation: CDSSSAILGTGELFF.

This clonotype was detected only a few times. This CDR3 is CASSLWAARETEAFF. The CDR3 nucleotides read TGTGCCAGCAGCTTATGGGCAGCGAGGGAGACTGAAGCTTTCTTT. V is TRBV7-2 and J is TRBJ1-1; D unresolved. Germline V gene lookup returns CDR1 SGHTA and CDR2 FQGNSA. Deletions cut 2 bases from V and 5 bases from J, with 15 bases between. The CDR3 has 15 amino acids. The whole variable domain, filled in from reference TRBV7-2 and TRBJ1-1, reads GAGVSQSPSNKVTEKGKDVELRCDPISGHTALYWYRQSLGQGLEFLIYFQGNSAPDKSGLPSDRFSAERTGGSVSTLTIQRTQQEDSAVYLCASSLWAARETEAFFGQGTRLTVV.